This section outlines one T cell receptor beta chain sequence together with its context. The data originate from a study of T cell changes during pregnancy in multiple sclerosis. Profiling relied on immunoSEQ multiplex PCR, and the TCRdb table lists in-frame clones only, not all of them. Among about 89,000 clones, approximately 94% were seen once, and the ten largest hold around 0.84%. This CDR3 comprises 15 residues. The V and J ends lost 2 bases and 0 bases respectively, with 10 bases between them. CDR1 and CDR2 from the germline V gene are SNHLY and FYNNEI. This chain uses TRBV2 with TRBJ1-1, with D possibly matching TRBD1 (6 bases). The starting material was peripheral blood, obtained in the third trimester of pregnancy. The TCR comes from a female donor with multiple sclerosis, enrolled in a pregnancy study. The CDR3 coding sequence is TGTGCCAGCAGTGAATTACAGGGCTTGAACACTGAAGCTTTCTTT. Protein product: CASSELQGLNTEAFF.